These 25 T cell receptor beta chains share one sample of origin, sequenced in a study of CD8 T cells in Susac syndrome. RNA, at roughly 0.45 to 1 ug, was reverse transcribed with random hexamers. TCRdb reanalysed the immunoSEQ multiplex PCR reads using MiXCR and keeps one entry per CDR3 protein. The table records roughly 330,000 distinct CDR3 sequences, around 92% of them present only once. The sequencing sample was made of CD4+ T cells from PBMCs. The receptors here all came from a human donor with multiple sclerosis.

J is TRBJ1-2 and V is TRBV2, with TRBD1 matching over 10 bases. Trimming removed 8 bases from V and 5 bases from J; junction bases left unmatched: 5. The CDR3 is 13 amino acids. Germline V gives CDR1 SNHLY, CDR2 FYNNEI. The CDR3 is CASWRGQGYGYTF. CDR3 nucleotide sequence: TGTGCCAGCTGGCGGGGACAGGGGTATGGCTACACCTTC.

CDR3 in DNA: TGCGCCAGCAGCTTAGGGGTGGACAATGAGCAGTTCTTC. Encoded protein: CASSLGVDNEQFF. This chain joins TRBV5-1 and TRBJ2-1, with D possibly TRBD1 on 5 matching bases. This CDR3 is built from 13 residues. Germline-derived CDR1 and CDR2 are SGHRS and YFSETQ. Trimming shortened V by 2 bases and J by 5 bases, and 8 bases separated the two germline ends. Full variable domain (remainder filled in from reference TRBV5-1 and TRBJ2-1): KAGVTQTPRYLIKTRGQQVTLSCSPISGHRSVSWYQQTPGQGLQFLFEYFSETQRNKGNFPGRFSGRQFSNSRSEMNVSTLELGDSALYLCASSLGVDNEQFFGPGTRLTVL.

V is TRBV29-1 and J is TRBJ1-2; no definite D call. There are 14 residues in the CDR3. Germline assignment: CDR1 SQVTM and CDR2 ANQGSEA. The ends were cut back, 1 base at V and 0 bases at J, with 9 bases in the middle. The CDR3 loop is CSVEGGQTNYGYTF. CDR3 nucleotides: TGCAGCGTTGAAGGCGGCCAGACTAACTATGGCTACACCTTC.

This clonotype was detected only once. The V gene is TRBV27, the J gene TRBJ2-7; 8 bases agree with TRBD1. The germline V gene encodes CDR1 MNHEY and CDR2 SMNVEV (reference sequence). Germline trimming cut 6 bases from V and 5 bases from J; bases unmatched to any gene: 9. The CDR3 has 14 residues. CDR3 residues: CASRKGQGANEQYF. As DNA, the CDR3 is TGTGCCAGCAGGAAGGGCCAGGGGGCGAACGAGCAGTACTTC.

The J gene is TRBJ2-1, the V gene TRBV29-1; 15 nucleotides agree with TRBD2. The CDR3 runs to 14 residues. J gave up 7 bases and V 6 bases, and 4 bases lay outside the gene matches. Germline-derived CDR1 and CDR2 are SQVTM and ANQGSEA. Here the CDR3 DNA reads TGCAGCGTCGGGACTAGCGGGGGGTTAAATGAGCAGTTCTTC. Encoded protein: CSVGTSGGLNEQFF.

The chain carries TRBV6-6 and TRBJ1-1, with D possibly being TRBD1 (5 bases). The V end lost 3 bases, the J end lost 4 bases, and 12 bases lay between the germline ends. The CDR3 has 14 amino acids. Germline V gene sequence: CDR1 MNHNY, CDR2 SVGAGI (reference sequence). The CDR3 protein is CASSYGDGLTEAFF. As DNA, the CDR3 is TGTGCCAGCAGTTATGGGGACGGTCTCACTGAAGCTTTCTTT.

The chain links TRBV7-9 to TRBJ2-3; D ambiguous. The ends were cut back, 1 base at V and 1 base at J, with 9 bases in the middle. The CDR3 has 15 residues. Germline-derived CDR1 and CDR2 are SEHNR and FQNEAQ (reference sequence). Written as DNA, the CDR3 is TGTGCCAGCAGCTTAGGCGACGGCCGCACAGATACGCAGTATTTT. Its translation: CASSLGDGRTDTQYF.

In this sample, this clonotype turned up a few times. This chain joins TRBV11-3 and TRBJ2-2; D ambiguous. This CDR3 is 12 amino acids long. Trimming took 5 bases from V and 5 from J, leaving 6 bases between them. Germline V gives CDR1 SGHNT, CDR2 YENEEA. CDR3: CASSRLTGELFF. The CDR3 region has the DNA TGTGCCAGCAGCCGTCTTACCGGGGAGCTGTTTTTT.

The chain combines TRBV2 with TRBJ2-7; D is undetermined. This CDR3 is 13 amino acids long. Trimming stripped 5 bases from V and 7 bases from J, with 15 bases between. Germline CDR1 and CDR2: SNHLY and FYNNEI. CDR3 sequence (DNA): TGTGCCAGCAGTATGGACCCTATTGGGGAGCAGTACTTC. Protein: CASSMDPIGEQYF.

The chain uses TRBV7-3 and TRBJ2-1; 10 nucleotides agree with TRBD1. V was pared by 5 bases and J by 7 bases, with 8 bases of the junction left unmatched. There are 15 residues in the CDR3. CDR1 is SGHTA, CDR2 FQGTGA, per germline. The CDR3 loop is CASSPPGQGVNEQFF. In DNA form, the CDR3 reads TGTGCCAGCAGCCCCCCTGGACAGGGGGTTAATGAGCAGTTCTTC.

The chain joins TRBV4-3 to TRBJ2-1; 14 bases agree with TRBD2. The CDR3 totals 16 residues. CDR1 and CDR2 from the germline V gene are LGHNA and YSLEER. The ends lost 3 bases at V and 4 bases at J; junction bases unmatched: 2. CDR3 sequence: CASSQGLAGAYNEQFF. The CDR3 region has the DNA TGCGCCAGCAGCCAGGGACTAGCGGGAGCTTACAATGAGCAGTTCTTC.

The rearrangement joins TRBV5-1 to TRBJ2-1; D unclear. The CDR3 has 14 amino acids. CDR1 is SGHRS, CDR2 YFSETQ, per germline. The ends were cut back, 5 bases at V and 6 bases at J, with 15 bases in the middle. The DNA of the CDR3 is TGCGCCAGCAGTCGGGCCGAGAGGCTCAATGAGCAGTTCTTC. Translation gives CASSRAERLNEQFF.

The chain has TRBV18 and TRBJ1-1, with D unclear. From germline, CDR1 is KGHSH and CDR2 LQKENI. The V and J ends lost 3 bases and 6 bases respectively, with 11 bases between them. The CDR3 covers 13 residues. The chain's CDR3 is CASSPQFKSEAFF. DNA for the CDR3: TGTGCCAGCTCACCCCAATTTAAATCTGAAGCTTTCTTT.

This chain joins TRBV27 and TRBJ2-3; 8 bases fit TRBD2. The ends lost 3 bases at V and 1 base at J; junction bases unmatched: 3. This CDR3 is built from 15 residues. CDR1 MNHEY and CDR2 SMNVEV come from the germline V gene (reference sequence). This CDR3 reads CASSLSGGGTDTQYF. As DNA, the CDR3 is TGTGCCAGCAGTTTGAGCGGGGGAGGCACAGATACGCAGTATTTT.

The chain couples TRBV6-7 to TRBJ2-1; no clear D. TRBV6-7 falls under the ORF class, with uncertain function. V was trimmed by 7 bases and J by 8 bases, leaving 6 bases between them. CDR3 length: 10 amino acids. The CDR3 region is CASKLDEQFF. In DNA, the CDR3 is TGTGCCAGCAAGCTGGATGAGCAGTTCTTC.

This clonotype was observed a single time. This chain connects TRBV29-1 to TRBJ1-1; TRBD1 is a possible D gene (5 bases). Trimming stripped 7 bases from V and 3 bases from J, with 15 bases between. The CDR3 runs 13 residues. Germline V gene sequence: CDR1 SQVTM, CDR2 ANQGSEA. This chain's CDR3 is CSGRTGGDTEAFF. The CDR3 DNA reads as TGCAGCGGCCGCACCGGGGGTGACACTGAAGCTTTCTTT.

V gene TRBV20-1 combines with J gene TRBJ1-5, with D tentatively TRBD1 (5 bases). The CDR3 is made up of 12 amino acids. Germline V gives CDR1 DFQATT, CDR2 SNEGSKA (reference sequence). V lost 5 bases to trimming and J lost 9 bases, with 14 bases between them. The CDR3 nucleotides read TGCAGTGCTGCGCCCGGGACTAGGCCCCAGCATTTT. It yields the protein CSAAPGTRPQHF.

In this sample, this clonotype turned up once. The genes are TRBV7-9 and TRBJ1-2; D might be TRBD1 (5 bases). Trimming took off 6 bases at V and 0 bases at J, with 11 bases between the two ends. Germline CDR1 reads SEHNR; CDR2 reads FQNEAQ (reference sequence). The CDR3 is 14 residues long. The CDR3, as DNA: TGTGCCAGCAGAGGGACGCTCGCTAACTATGGCTACACCTTC. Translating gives CASRGTLANYGYTF.

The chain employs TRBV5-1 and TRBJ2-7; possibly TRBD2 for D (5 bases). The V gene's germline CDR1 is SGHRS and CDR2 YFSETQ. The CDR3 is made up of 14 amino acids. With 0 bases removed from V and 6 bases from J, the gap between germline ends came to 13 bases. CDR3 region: CASSLAEGMIEQYF. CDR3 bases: TGCGCCAGCAGCTTGGCCGAGGGTATGATCGAGCAGTACTTC.

In DNA form, the CDR3 reads TGCAGCGGGGCCGTGGCGGTCAATGAGCAGTTCTTC. Protein product: CSGAVAVNEQFF. V usage is TRBV29-1 and J usage is TRBJ2-1, with unresolved D. This CDR3 region has 12 residues. V lost 7 bases, J lost 6 bases, and 13 bases lay in between. Germline CDR1 and CDR2: SQVTM and ANQGSEA.

The CDR3 DNA reads as TGTGCCAGCAGCCAAAGGGAGGCTAGCGGAATAAACATTCAGTACTTC. This gives the protein CASSQREASGINIQYF. The rearrangement links TRBV3-1 to TRBJ2-4; 7 positions match TRBD2. The V and J ends lost 2 bases and 6 bases, in that order; junction bases with no gene match: 10. CDR3 length equals 16 residues. Germline assignment: CDR1 LGHDT and CDR2 YNNKEL (reference sequence).

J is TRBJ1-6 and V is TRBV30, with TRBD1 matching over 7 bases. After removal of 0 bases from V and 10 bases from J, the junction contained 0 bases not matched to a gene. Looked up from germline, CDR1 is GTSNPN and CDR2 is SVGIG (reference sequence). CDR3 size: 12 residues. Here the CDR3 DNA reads TGTGCCTGGAGTGTAGGGGGCTCACCCCTCCACTTT. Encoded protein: CAWSVGGSPLHF.

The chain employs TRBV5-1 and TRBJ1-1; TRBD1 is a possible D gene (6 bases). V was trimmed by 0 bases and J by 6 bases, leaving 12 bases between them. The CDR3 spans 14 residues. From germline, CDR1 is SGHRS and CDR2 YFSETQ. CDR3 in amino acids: CASSLATGLAEAFF. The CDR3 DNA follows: TGCGCCAGCAGCTTGGCGACAGGATTGGCTGAAGCTTTCTTT.

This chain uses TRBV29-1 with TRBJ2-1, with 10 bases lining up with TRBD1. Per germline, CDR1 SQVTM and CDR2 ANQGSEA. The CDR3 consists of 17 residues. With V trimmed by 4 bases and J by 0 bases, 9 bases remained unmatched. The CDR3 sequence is CSVGDRGLRSSYNEQFF. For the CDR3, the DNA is TGCAGCGTTGGGGACAGGGGCCTTAGGAGCTCCTACAATGAGCAGTTCTTC.

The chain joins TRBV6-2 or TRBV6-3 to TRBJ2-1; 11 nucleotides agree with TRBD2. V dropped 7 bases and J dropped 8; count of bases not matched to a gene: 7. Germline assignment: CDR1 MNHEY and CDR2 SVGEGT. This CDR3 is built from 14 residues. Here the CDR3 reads CASIELAGEDEQFF. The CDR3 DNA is TGTGCCAGCATTGAACTAGCGGGAGAAGATGAGCAGTTCTTC.